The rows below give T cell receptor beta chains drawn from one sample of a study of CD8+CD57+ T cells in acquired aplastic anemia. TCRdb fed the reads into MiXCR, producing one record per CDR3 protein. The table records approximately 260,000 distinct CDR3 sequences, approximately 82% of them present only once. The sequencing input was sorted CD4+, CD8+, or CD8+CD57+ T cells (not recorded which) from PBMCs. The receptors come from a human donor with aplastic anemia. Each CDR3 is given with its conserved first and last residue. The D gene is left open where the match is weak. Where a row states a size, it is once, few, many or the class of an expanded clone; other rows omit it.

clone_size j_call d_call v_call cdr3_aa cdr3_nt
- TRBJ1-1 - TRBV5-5 CASSLRTRSEAFF TGTGCCAGCAGCCTAAGGACCCGGAGTGAAGCTTTCTTT
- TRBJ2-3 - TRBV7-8 CASGDAGAAAQYF TGTGCCAGCGGGGACGCGGGCGCAGCTGCGCAGTATTTT
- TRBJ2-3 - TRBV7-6 CASTLARVPSTANF TGTGCCAGCACCCTAGCGAGAGTCCCCTCTACGGCGAACTTT
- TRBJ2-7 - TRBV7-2 CASSFHPDGSDLSF TGTGCCAGCAGCTTTCATCCAGACGGGTCAGACCTTTCCTTC
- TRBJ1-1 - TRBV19 CASIGRQRNTEAFF TGTGCCAGTATCGGGAGACAGAGGAACACTGAAGCTTTCTTT
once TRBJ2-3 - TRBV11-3 CASSPAGPPDTQYF TGTGCCAGCAGCCCTGCAGGCCCCCCCGATACGCAGTATTTT
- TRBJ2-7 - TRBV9 CASSVRYDEQFLYF TGTGCCAGCAGCGTACGATACGATGAGCAGTTCTTGTACTTC
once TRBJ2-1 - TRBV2 CASGDGGTDTQYFRSF TGTGCCAGCGGGGACGGGGGCACAGATACGCAGTATTTTCGGTCATTC
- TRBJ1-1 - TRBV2 CASRRRANTEAFF TGTGCCAGCAGGAGACGGGCGAACACTGAAGCTTTCTTT
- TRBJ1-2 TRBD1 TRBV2 CASSAGTEIYGYTF TGTGCCAGCAGCGCCGGGACAGAGATTTATGGCTACACCTTC
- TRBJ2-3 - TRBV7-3 CAPRDGGTEPKYF TGTGCCCCTAGGGACGGGGGCACAGAACCGAAGTATTTT
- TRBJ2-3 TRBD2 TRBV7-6 CASSLKAGVSNTQYF TGTGCCAGCAGCTTAAAAGCGGGAGTATCGAATACGCAGTATTTT
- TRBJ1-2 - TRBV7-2 CASSPTRGRGYTF TGTGCCAGCAGCCCGACGCGCGGCAGGGGTTACACCTTC
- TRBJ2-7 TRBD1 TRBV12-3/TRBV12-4 CASSRDRGFSATKDEQYF TGTGCCAGCAGTCGGGACAGGGGGTTTTCGGCTACGAAGGACGAGCAGTACTTC
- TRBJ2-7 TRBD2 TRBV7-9 CASSFQRSGGGDSYEQYF TGTGCCAGCAGCTTTCAAAGAAGCGGGGGGGGGGATTCGTACGAGCAGTACTTC
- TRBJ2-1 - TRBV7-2 CASSQAGGNDTDEQFF TGTGCCAGCAGCCAGGCGGGCGGAAACGATACGGATGAGCAGTTCTTC
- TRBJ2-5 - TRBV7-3 CASGFRPQETQYF TGTGCCAGTGGTTTCCGACCGCAAGAGACCCAGTACTTC
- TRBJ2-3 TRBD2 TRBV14 CASSLAGGIHTQYF TGTGCCAGCAGCTTAGCGGGCGGTATACATACGCAGTATTTT
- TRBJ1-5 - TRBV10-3 CASSGGGNQPQHF TGTGCCAGCTCAGGAGGAGGGAATCAGCCCCAGCATTTT
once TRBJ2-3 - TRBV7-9 CASSLAGKNGANVYF TGTGCCAGCAGCTTAGCGGGTAAGAACGGGGCCAACGTCTATTTT
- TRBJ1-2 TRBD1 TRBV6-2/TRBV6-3 CASSFGQGNYGYTF TGTGCCAGCAGTTTCGGACAGGGGAACTATGGCTACACCTTC
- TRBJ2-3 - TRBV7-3 CASSLAKRGYNNEF TGTGCCAGCAGCTTAGCGAAGCGTGGGTACAACAATGAGTTT
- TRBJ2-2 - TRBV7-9 CASSLNLGLQETQELFF TGTGCCAGCAGCTTAAATTTGGGACTGCAAGAGACCCAGGAGCTGTTTTTT
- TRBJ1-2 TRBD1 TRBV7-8 CAGSSRDRGLDYYYTF TGTGCCGGCAGCTCACGGGACAGGGGCTTGGACTATTACTACACCTTC
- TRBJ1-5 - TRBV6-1 CASSGWLGKYQPQHF TGTGCCAGCAGTGGTTGGTTGGGTAAATATCAGCCCCAGCATTTT
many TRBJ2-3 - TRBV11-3 CASSLELAPDTQYF TGTGCCAGCAGCTTAGAGCTAGCACCCGATACGCAGTATTTT
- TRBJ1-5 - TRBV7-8 CASSFAYSYQPQHF TGTGCCAGCAGCTTTGCTTATAGCTATCAGCCCCAGCATTTT
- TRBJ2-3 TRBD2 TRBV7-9 CASSPLAGIGTDTQYF TGTGCCAGCAGCCCTCTAGCGGGGATCGGCACAGATACGCAGTATTTT
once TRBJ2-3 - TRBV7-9 CASSFQRSGGRDGDRDTDTQYF TGTGCCAGCAGCTTCCAAAGAAGCGGGGGGAGAGATGGGGACAGGGACACAGATACGCAGTATTTT
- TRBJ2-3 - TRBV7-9 CASSLAGSAGSQYF TGTGCCAGCAGCTTAGCGGGAAGTGCGGGGAGCCAGTATTTT
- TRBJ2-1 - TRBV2 CASSEGWADEQFF TGTGCCAGCAGTGAAGGGTGGGCTGATGAGCAGTTCTTC
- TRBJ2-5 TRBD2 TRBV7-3 CASSLNPRTSGAETQYF TGTGCCAGCAGCTTAAATCCGAGGACTAGCGGGGCGGAGACCCAGTACTTC
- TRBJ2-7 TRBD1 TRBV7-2 CASSLGDRGRGEQYF TGTGCCAGCAGCTTAGGAGACAGGGGACGGGGCGAGCAGTACTTC
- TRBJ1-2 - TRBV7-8 CASSFNPDRPALSYTF TGTGCCAGCAGCTTTAATCCAGACAGGCCAGCCCTTTCCTACACCTTC
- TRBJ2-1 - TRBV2 CARSGGGIDEQFF TGTGCCAGAAGTGGTGGGGGGATCGATGAGCAGTTCTTC
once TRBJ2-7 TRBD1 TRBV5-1 CASSFRGQVDEQYF TGCGCCAGCAGCTTTAGGGGACAGGTAGACGAGCAGTACTTC
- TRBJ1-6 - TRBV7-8 CASSLAGRPDTQYHF TGTGCCAGCAGCTTAGCGGGCCGTCCCGATACGCAGTATCACTTT
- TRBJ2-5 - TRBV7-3 CAVIGAAGTQYF TGTGCCGTTATTGGAGCGGCGGGTACCCAGTACTTC
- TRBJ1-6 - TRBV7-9 CASSLGGSYDTTLLHF TGTGCCAGCAGCTTGGGGGGTAGCTACGATACCACCCTCCTCCACTTT
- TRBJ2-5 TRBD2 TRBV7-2 CASSLESGGAETQYF TGTGCCAGCAGCTTAGAAAGCGGGGGGGCGGAGACCCAGTACTTC
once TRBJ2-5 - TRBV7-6 CASSFGGQPQETQYF TGTGCCAGCAGCTTTGGTGGACAGCCCCAAGAGACCCAGTACTTC
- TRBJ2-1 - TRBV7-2 CASSFAKLGQQYF TGTGCCAGCAGCTTTGCCAAGCTGGGGCAGCAATACTTC
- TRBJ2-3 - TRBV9 CASGVGGTAYEHF TGTGCCAGCGGGGTCGGGGGCACAGCTTACGAGCATTTT
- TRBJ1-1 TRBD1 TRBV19 CASSGTGTTEAFF TGTGCCAGTAGTGGGACAGGGACCACTGAAGCTTTCTTT
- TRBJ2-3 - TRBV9 CASSVGGRSDTQF TGTGCCAGCAGCGTAGGGGGCAGATCAGATACGCAGTTT
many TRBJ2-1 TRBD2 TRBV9 CASSGWEGWNEQFF TGTGCCAGCAGCGGGTGGGAGGGTTGGAATGAGCAGTTCTTC
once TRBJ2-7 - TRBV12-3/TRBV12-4 CASSRPSLSYEQYF TGTGCCAGCAGCCGACCGTCTCTTTCCTACGAGCAGTACTTC
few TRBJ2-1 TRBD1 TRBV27 CASSVQDRDNEQFF TGTGCCAGCAGCGTACAGGACAGGGACAATGAGCAGTTCTTC
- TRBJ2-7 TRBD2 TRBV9 CASSVTSGDSEQYF TGCGCCAGCAGCGTGACTAGCGGGGATAGCGAGCAGTACTTC
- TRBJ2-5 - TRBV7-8 CATSLGVQRPSTSF -
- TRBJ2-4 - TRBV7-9 CASRLAGSIQYF TGTGCCAGCAGATTAGCTGGGAGCATCCAGTACTTC
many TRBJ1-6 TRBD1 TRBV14 CASSQVSGQYNSPLHF TGTGCCAGCAGCCAAGTGTCGGGACAGTATAATTCACCCCTCCACTTT
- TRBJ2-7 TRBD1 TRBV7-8 CASSVRGQRTDTQF TGTGCCAGCAGCGTACGGGGACAGCGCACAGATACGCAGTTC
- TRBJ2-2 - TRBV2 CASRVVPAETLF TGTGCCAGCAGGGTCGTACCCGCAGAGACGCTGTTT
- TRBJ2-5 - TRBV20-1 CSARVSGLETQYF TGCAGTGCTAGAGTGTCTGGGTTGGAGACCCAGTACTTC
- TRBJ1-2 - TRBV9 CASSSRERHNEGYTF TGTGCCAGCAGCTCCAGGGAGCGACACAATGAGGGGTACACCTTC
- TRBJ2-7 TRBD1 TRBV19 CASSRGTGSSYEQYF TGTGCCAGTAGTAGGGGGACAGGGAGCTCCTACGAGCAGTACTTC
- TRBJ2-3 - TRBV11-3 CASGVDPEDTQYF TGTGCCAGCGGGGTCGATCCAGAAGATACGCAGTATTTT